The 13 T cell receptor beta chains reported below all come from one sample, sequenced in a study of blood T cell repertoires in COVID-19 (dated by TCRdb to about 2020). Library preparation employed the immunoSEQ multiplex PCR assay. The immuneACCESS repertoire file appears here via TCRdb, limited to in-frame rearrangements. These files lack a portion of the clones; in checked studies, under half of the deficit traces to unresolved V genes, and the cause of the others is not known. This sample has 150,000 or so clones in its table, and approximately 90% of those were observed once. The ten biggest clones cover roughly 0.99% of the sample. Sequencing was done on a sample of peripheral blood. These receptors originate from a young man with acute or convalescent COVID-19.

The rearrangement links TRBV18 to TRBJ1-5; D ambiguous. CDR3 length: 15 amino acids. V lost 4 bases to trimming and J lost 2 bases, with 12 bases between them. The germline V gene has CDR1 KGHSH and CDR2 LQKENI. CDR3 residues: CASSRSAGGNQPQHF. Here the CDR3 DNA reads TGTGCCAGCTCACGGTCGGCGGGCGGCAATCAGCCCCAGCATTTT.

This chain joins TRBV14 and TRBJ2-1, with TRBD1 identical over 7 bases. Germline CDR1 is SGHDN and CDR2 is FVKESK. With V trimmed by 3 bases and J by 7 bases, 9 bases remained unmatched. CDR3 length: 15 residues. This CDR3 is CASSQRQGSFNEQFF. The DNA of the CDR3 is TGTGCCAGCAGCCAGAGACAGGGCAGCTTTAATGAGCAGTTCTTC. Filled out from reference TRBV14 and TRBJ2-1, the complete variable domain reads EAGVTQFPSHSVIEKGQTVTLRCDPISGHDNLYWYRRVMGKEIKFLLHFVKESKQDESGMPNNRFLAERTGGTYSTLKVQPAELEDSGVYFCASSQRQGSFNEQFFGPGTRLTVL.

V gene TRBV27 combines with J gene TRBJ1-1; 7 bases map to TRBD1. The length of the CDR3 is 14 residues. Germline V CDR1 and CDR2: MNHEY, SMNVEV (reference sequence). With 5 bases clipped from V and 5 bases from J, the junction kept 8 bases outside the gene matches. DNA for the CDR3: TGTGCCAGCAGTCTGGCAGGGGGTATGACTGAAGCTTTCTTT. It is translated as CASSLAGGMTEAFF.

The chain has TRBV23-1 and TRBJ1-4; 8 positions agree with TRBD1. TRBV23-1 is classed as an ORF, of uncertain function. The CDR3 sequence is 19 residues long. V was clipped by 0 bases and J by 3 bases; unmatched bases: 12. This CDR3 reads CASSQSLAVRGRSNEKLFF. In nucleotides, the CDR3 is TGCGCCAGCAGTCAATCGCTAGCCGTCAGGGGGCGATCTAATGAAAAACTGTTTTTT.

The CDR3 bases are TGTGCCAGCAGCTTAGGGAGGGAAAGCGGCTACACCTTC. This encodes CASSLGRESGYTF. This chain uses TRBV5-4 with TRBJ1-2, with D uncertain. Looked up from germline, CDR1 is SGHNT and CDR2 is YYREEE (reference sequence). The CDR3 runs to 13 residues. V gave up 2 bases and J gave up 8 bases, with 13 bases separating them.

CDR3 DNA: TGTGCCAGCTCACATAAAAGACAGGGGGCTGATGAAAAACTGTTTTTT. This encodes CASSHKRQGADEKLFF. V gene TRBV18 combines with J gene TRBJ1-4, with 10 bases lining up with TRBD1. CDR3 length equals 16 residues. CDR1 KGHSH and CDR2 LQKENI come from the germline V gene. V lost 4 bases to trimming and J lost 6 bases; unmatched junction nucleotides: 8.

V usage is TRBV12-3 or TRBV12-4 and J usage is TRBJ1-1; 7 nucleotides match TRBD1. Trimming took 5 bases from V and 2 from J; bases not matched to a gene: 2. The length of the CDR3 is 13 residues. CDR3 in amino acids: CASSRTGNTEAFF. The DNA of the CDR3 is TGTGCCAGCAGTCGGACAGGAAACACTGAAGCTTTCTTT.

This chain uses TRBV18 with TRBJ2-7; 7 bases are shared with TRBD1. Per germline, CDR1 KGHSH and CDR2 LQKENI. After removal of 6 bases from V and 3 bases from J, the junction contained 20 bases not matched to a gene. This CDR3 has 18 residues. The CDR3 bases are TGTGCCAGCTCGCGCGACAGGGTGGCTAGCACCTGGGACTACGAGCAGTACTTC. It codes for CASSRDRVASTWDYEQYF.

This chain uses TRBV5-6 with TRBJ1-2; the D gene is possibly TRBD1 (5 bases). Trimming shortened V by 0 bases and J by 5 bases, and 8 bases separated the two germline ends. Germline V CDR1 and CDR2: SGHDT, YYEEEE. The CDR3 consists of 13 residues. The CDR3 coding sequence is TGTGCCAGCAGCTTGGGACAGCCTTATGGCTACACCTTC. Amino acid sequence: CASSLGQPYGYTF.

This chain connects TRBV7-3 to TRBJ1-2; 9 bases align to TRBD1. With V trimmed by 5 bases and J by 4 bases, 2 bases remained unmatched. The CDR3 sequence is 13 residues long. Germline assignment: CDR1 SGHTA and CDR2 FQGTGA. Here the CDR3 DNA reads TGTGCCAGCAGCCAGGACAGGGGCTATGGCTACACCTTC. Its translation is CASSQDRGYGYTF. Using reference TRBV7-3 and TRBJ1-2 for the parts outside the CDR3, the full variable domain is GAGVSQTPSNKVTEKGKYVELRCDPISGHTALYWYRQSLGQGPEFLIYFQGTGAADDSGLPNDRFFAVRPEGSVSTLKIQRTERGDSAVYLCASSQDRGYGYTFGSGTRLTVV.

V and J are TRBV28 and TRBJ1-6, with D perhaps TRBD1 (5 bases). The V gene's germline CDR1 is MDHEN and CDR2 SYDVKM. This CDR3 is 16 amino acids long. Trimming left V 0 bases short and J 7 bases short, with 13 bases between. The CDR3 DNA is TGTGCCAGCAGTTTATGGGGTGGAAGGGGCAATTCACCCCTCCACTTT. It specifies CASSLWGGRGNSPLHF. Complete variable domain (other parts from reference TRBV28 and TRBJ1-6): DVKVTQSSRYLVKRTGEKVFLECVQDMDHENMFWYRQDPGLGLRLIYFSYDVKMKEKGDIPEGYSVSREKKERFSLILESASTNQTSMYLCASSLWGGRGNSPLHFGNGTRLTVT.

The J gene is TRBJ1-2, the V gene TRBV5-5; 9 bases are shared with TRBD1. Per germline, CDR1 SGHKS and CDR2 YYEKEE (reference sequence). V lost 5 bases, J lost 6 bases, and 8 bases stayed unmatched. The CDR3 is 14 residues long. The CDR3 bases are TGTGCCAGCAGACCGGACGGGACAGGGAATGGCTACACCTTC. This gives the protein CASRPDGTGNGYTF.

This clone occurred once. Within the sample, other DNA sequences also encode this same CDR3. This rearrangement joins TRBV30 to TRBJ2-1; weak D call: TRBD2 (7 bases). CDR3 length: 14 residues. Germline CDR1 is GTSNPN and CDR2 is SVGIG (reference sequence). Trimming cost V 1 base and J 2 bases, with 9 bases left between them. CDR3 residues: CAWSGRGPYNEQFF. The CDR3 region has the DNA TGTGCCTGGAGTGGGCGGGGGCCCTACAATGAGCAGTTCTTC.